The rows below give T cell receptor beta chains drawn from one sample of a study of blood T cell repertoires in COVID-19. Produced via immunoSEQ multiplex PCR; TCRdb's table is partial and in-frame only. The sample lists around 140,000 clones; approximately 80% were seen once. The sequenced sample consisted of peripheral blood. The receptors come from a woman aged 60 to 75 with active or convalescent COVID-19. Both conserved end residues are part of each CDR3. A D gene is named only where the DNA matches it firmly.

j_call d_call v_call cdr3_aa cdr3_nt
TRBJ2-7 NA TRBV28 CASSPGFSYEQYF TGTGCCAGCAGCCCAGGCTTCTCCTACGAGCAGTACTTC
TRBJ1-5 TRBD1 TRBV3-1/TRBV3-2 CASSPTGINQPQHF TGTGCCAGCAGCCCGACAGGGATTAATCAGCCCCAGCATTTT
TRBJ1-5 NA TRBV27 CASSLSGVGNQPQHF TGTGCCAGCAGTTTATCAGGGGTCGGTAATCAGCCCCAGCATTTT
TRBJ1-2 TRBD1 TRBV5-1 CASSTTGDNYGYTF TGCGCCAGCTCGACCACAGGGGACAACTATGGCTACACCTTC
TRBJ2-4 TRBD1 TRBV9 CASSVDAGGDIQYF TGTGCCAGCAGCGTAGATGCAGGGGGAGACATTCAGTACTTC
TRBJ1-5 NA TRBV7-2 CASSSSGAFSNQPQHF TGTGCCAGCAGCTCCTCTGGGGCCTTTAGCAATCAGCCCCAGCATTTT
TRBJ2-2 NA TRBV7-9 CASNSAGDTGELFF TGTGCCAGCAACTCCGCAGGGGACACCGGGGAGCTGTTTTTT
TRBJ1-4 NA TRBV28 CASSLQGWEKLFF TGTGCCAGCAGTTTGCAGGGTTGGGAAAAACTGTTTTTT
TRBJ1-2 NA TRBV19 CASSIGFLNYGYTF TGTGCCAGTAGTATCGGGTTCCTTAACTATGGCTACACCTTC
TRBJ2-1 NA TRBV5-1 CASSLQRGAVNEQFF TGCGCCAGCAGCTTGCAACGGGGGGCTGTAAATGAGCAGTTCTTC
TRBJ2-3 NA TRBV15 CATSRDRQGTDTQYF TGTGCCACCAGCAGAGATAGACAGGGCACAGATACGCAGTATTTT